This T cell receptor beta chain is drawn from a study of cytotoxic CD8 clonotypes in ibrutinib-treated CLL. Turning to the study itself: Partial responses numbered about 25 and complete responses 2; after a median approximately 70 months, roughly 15 stayed remitted and roughly twelve progressed. Study results and caveats: Sampling times (in sustained-remission versus progressing patients) were not the same. Treatment saw public clonotypes, which were uncommon, either contract or stay stable. Clonality was higher at baseline than in age-matched healthy donors and tracked circulating CD8+ T-cell counts.

Points on this clone: Its antigen is not known.

Sequencing used immunoSEQ multiplex PCR; TCRdb keeps in-frame clones, though not all of them. Of about 330,000 clones in the sample, around 66% are singletons; the top ten hold roughly 6%. The CDR3 runs to 13 residues. Germline CDR1 SGDLS, CDR2 YYNGEE. Trimming at V came to 3 bases and at J to 5 bases, leaving 0 bases not matched to a gene. The rearrangement joins TRBV9 to TRBJ1-2, with 11 bases lining up with TRBD1. This TCR came from a human donor with chronic lymphocytic leukemia. The sample here was PBMCs, taken after 36 months of ibrutinib treatment. The CDR3 here is CASSGDRGYGYTF. The CDR3 region has the DNA TGTGCCAGCAGCGGGGACAGGGGGTATGGCTACACCTTC.